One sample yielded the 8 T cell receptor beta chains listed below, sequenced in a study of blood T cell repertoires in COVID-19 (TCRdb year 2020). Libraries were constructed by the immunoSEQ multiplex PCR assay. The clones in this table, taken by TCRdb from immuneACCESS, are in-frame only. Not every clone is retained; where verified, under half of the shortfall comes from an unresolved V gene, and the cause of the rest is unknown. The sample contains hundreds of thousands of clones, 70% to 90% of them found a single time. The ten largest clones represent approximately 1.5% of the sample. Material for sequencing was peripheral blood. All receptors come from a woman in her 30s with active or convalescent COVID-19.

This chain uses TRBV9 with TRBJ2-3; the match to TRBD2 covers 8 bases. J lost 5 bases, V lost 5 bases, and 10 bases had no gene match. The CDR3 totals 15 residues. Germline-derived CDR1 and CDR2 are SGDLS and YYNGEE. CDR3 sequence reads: CASSKKAGDIDTQYF. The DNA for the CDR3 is TGTGCCAGCAGTAAGAAAGCGGGAGATATAGATACGCAGTATTTT.

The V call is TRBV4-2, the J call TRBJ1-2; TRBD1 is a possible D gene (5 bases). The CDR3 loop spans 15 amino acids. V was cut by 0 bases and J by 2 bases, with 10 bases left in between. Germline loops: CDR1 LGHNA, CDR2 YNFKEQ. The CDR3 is CASSQDPGQNYGYTF. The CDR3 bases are TGTGCCAGCAGCCAAGATCCCGGACAAAACTATGGCTACACCTTC.

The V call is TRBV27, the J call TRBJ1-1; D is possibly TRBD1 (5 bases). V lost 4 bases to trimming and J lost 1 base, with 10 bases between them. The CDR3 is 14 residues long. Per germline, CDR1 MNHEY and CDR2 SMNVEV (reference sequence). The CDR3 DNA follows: TGTGCCAGCAGTTCAGGGATGTGGAACACTGAAGCTTTCTTT. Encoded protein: CASSSGMWNTEAFF.

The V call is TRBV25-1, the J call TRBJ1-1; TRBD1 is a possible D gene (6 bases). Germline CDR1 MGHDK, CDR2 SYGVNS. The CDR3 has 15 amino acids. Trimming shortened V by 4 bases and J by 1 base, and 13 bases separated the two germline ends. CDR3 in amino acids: CASSVSTGSNTEAFF. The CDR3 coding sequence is TGTGCCAGCAGTGTTTCTACAGGGTCGAACACTGAAGCTTTCTTT.

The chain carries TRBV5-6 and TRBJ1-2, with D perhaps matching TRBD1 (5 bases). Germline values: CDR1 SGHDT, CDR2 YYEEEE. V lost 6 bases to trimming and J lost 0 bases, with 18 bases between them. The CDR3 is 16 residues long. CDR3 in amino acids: CASTVAGWGANYGYTF. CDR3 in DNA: TGTGCCAGCACCGTCGCGGGATGGGGGGCTAACTATGGCTACACCTTC.

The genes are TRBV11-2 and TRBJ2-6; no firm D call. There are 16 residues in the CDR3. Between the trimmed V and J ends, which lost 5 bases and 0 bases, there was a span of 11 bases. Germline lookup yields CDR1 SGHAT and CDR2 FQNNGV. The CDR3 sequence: CASSPFPLSGANVLTF. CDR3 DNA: TGTGCCAGCAGCCCCTTTCCCCTCTCTGGGGCCAACGTCCTGACTTTC.

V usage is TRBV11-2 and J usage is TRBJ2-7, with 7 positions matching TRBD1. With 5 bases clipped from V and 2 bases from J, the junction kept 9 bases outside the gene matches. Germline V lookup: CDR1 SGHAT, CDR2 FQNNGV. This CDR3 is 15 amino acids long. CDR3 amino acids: CASSPRRDSAYEQYF. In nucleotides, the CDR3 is TGTGCCAGCAGCCCGAGACGGGACAGCGCCTACGAGCAGTACTTC.

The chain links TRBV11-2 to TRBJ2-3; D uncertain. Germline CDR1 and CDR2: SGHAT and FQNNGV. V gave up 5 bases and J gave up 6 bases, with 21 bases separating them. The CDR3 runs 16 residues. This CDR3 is CASSLGQVERKDTQYF. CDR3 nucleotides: TGTGCCAGCAGCCTAGGGCAGGTTGAAAGGAAGGATACGCAGTATTTT. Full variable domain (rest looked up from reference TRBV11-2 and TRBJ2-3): EAGVAQSPRYKIIEKRQSVAFWCNPISGHATLYWYQQILGQGPKLLIQFQNNGVVDDSQLPKDRFSAERLKGVDSTLKIQPAKLEDSAVYLCASSLGQVERKDTQYFGPGTRLTVL.